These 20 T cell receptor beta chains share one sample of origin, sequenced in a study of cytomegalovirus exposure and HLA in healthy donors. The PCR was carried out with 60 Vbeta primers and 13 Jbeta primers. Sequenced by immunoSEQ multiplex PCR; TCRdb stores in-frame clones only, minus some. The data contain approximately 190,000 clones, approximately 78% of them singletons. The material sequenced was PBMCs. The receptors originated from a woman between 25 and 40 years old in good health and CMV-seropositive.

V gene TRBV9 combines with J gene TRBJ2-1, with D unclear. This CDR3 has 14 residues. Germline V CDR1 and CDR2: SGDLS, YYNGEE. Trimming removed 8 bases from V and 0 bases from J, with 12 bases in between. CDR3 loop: CASAPTGSYNEQFF. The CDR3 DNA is TGTGCCAGTGCTCCAACGGGCTCCTACAATGAGCAGTTCTTC.

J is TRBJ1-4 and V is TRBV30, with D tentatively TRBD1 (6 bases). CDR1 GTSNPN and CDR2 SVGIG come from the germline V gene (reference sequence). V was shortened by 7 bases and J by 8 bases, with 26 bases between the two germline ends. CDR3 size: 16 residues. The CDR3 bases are TGTGCCTCCGACAGGAACGGGGTCCTAGGGAAAGAAAAACTGTTTTTT. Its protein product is CASDRNGVLGKEKLFF.

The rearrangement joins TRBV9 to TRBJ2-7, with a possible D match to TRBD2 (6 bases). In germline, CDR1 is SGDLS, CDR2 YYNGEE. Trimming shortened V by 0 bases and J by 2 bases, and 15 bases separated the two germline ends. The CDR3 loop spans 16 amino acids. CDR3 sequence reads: CASSVEAGTPAYEQYF. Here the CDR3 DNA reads TGTGCCAGCAGCGTAGAGGCCGGGACTCCTGCCTACGAGCAGTACTTC.

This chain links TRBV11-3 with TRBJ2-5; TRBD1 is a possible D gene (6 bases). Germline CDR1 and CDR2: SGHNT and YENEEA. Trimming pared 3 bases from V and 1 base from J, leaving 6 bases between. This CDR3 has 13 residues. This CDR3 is CASSLGAQETQYF. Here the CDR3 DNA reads TGTGCCAGCAGCTTGGGGGCCCAAGAGACCCAGTACTTC.

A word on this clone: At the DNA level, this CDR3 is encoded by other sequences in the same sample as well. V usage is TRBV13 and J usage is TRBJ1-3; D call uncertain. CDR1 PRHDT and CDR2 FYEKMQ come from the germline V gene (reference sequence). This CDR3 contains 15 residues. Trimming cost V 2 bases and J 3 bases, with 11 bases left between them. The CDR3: CASSLPGSSGNTIYF. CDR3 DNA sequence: TGTGCCAGCAGCTTACCGGGGTCAAGTGGAAACACCATATATTTT.

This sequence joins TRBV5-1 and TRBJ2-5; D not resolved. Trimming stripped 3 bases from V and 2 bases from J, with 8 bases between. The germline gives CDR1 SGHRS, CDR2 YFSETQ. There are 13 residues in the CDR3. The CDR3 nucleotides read TGCGCCAGCAGCTGGGCCCCACAAGAGACCCAGTACTTC. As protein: CASSWAPQETQYF.

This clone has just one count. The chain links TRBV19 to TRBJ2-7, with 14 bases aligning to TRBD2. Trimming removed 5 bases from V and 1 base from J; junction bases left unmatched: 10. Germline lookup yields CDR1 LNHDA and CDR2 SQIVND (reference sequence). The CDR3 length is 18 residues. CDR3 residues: CASSSRLAGGLDSYEQYF. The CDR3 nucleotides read TGTGCCAGTAGTTCCCGACTAGCGGGGGGGCTAGATTCCTACGAGCAGTACTTC.

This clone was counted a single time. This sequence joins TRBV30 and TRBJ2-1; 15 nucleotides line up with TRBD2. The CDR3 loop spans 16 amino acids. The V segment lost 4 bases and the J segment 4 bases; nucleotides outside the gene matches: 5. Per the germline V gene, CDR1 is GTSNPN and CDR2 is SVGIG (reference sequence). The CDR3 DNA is TGTGCCTGGATGCGGGGACTAGCGGGGGGTTACAATGAGCAGTTCTTC. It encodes CAWMRGLAGGYNEQFF.

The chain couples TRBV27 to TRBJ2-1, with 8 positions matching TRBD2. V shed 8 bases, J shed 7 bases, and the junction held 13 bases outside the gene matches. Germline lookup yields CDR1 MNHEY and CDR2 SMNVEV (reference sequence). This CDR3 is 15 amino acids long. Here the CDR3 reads CASLPFGTSWNEQFF. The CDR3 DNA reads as TGTGCCAGCCTGCCCTTCGGGACTAGTTGGAATGAGCAGTTCTTC.

CDR3 DNA sequence: TGCGCCAGCAGCTTGGCCGGGGGGAATGGAGGCGAGCAGTACTTC. Encoded protein: CASSLAGGNGGEQYF. The chain is built from TRBV5-1 and TRBJ2-7; 7 bases are shared with TRBD2. CDR3 length: 15 amino acids. The V gene end was trimmed by 0 bases and the J gene end by 6 bases; junction bases not matched to a gene: 9. The germline gives CDR1 SGHRS, CDR2 YFSETQ.

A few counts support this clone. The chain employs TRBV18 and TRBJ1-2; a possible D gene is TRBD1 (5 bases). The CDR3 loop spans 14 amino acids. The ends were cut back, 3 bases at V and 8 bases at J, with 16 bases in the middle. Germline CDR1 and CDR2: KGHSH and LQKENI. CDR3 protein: CASSPSGQGEGYTF. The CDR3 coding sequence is TGTGCCAGCTCACCGTCGGGCCAAGGGGAAGGCTACACCTTC.

The CDR3 protein is CAWSRAREIQETQYF. CDR3 sequence (DNA): TGTGCCTGGAGCCGAGCTAGGGAGATACAAGAGACCCAGTACTTC. V and J are TRBV30 and TRBJ2-5; the D gene is possibly TRBD2 (5 bases). The CDR3 runs to 15 residues. Germline values: CDR1 GTSNPN, CDR2 SVGIG (reference sequence). Trimming cost V 3 bases and J 2 bases, with 16 bases left between them.

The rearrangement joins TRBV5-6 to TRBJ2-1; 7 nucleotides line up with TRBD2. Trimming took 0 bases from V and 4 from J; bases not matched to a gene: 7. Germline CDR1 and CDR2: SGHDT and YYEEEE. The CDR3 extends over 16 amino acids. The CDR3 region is CASSLDGAGEYNEQFF. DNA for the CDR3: TGTGCCAGCAGCTTGGACGGGGCGGGAGAGTACAATGAGCAGTTCTTC.

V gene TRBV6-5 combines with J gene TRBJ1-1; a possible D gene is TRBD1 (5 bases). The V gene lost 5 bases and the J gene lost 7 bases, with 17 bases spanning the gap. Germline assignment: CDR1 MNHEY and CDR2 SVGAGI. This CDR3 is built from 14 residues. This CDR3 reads CASSKGVPGVEAFF. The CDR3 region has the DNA TGTGCCAGCAGTAAAGGGGTCCCGGGGGTTGAAGCTTTCTTT.

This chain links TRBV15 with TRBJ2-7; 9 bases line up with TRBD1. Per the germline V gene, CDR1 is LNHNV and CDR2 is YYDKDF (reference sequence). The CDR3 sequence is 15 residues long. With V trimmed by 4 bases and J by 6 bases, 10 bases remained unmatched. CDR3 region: CATSTGQGSVTEQYF. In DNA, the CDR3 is TGTGCCACCAGCACAGGACAGGGGTCCGTTACCGAGCAGTACTTC.

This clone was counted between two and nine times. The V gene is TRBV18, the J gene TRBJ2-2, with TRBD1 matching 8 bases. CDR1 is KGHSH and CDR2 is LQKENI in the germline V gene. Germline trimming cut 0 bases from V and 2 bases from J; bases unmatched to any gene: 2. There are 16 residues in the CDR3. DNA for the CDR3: TGTGCCAGCTCACCACCCAGGGGGCCTAACACCGGGGAGCTGTTTTTT. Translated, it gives CASSPPRGPNTGELFF.

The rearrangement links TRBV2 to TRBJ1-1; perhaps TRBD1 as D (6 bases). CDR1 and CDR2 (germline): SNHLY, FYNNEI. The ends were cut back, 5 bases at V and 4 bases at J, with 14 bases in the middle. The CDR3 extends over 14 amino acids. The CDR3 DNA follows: TGTGCCAGCAGTCCGGGTGGGGGCAGCACTGAAGCTTTCTTT. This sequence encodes CASSPGGGSTEAFF.

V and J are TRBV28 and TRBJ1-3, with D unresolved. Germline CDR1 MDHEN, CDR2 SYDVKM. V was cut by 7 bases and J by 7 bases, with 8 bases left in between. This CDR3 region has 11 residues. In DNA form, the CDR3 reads TGTGCCAGCACCCCCAGTAACACCATATATTTT. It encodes CASTPSNTIYF. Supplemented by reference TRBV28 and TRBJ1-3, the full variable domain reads DVKVTQSSRYLVKRTGEKVFLECVQDMDHENMFWYRQDPGLGLRLIYFSYDVKMKEKGDIPEGYSVSREKKERFSLILESASTNQTSMYLCASTPSNTIYFGEGSWLTVV.

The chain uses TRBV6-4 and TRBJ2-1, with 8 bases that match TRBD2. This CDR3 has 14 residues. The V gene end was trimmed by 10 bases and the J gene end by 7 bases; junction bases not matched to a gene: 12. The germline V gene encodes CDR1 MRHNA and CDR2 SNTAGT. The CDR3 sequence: CATSRAGGLNEQFF. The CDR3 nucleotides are TGTGCCACCTCGAGGGCGGGGGGTTTGAATGAGCAGTTCTTC.

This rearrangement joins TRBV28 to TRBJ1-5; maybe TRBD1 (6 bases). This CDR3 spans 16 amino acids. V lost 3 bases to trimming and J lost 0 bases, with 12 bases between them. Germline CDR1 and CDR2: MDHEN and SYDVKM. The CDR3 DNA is TGTGCCAGCAGTTTGACAGGCGGGCGTAGCAATCAGCCCCAGCATTTT. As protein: CASSLTGGRSNQPQHF.